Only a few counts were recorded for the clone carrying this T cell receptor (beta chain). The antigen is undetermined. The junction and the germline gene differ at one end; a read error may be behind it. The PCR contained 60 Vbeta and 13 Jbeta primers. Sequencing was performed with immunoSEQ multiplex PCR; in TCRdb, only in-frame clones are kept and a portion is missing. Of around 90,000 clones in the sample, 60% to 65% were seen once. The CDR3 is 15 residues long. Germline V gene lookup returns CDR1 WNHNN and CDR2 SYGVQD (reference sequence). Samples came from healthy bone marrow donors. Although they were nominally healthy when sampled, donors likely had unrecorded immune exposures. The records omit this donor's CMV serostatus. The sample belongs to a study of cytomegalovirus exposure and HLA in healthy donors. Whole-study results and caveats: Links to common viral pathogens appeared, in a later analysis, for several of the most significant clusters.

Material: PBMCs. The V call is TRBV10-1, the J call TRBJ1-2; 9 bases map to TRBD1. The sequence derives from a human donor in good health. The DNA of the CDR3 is TGCGCCGGCAGTGAAGCCGGACAGGGGATGGGGGGCTACACCTTC. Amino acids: CAGSEAGQGMGGYTF.